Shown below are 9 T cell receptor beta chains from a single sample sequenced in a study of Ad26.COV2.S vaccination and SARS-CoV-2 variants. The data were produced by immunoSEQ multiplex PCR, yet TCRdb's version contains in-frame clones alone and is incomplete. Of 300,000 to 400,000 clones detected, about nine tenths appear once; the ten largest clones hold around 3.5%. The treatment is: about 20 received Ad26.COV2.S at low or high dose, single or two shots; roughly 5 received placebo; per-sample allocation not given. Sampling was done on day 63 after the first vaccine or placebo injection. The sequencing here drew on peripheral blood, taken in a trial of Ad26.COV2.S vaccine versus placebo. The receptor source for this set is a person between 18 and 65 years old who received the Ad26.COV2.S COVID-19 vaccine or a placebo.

The CDR3 region has the DNA TGTGCCAGCAGCCCGACATCGGGGTCGGGGGCGACCCAGTACTTC. Its translation: CASSPTSGSGATQYF. V is TRBV7-3 and J is TRBJ2-5; either TRBD1 or TRBD2 may fit D (6 bases each). This CDR3 contains 15 residues. Per germline, CDR1 SGHTA and CDR2 FQGTGA. Deletions cut 5 bases from V and 7 bases from J, with 20 bases between.

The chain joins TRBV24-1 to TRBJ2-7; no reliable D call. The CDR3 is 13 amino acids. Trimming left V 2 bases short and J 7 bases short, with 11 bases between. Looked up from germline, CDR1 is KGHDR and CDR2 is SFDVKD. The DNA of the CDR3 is TGTGCCACCAGTGATTCCGATAGACCAGAGCAGTACTTC. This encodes CATSDSDRPEQYF.

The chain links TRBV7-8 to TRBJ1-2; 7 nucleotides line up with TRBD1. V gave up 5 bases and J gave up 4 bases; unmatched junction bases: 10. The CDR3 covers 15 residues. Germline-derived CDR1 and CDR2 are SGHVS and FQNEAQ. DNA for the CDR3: TGTGCCAGCAGCCTACCGGGACAGACTTTCTATGGCTACACCTTC. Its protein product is CASSLPGQTFYGYTF.

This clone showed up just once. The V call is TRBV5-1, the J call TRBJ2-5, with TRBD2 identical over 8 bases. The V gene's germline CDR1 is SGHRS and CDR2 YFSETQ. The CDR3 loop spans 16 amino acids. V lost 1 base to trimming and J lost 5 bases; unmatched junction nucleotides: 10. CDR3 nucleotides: TGCGCCAGCAGCTTGTGGGCGGGGGGACCCGGTGAGACCCAGTACTTC. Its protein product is CASSLWAGGPGETQYF.

CDR3 sequence: CASSLEVGRNGYTF. The CDR3 region has the DNA TGCGCCAGCAGCTTGGAGGTGGGACGGAATGGCTACACCTTC. This chain links TRBV5-1 with TRBJ1-2; D is perhaps TRBD1 (5 bases). The CDR3 contains 14 residues. Germline CDR1 SGHRS, CDR2 YFSETQ. The V end was cut by 0 bases, the J end by 6 bases, with 12 bases between. Together with reference TRBV5-1 and TRBJ1-2, the CDR3 gives the full variable domain: KAGVTQTPRYLIKTRGQQVTLSCSPISGHRSVSWYQQTPGQGLQFLFEYFSETQRNKGNFPGRFSGRQFSNSRSEMNVSTLELGDSALYLCASSLEVGRNGYTFGSGTRLTVV.

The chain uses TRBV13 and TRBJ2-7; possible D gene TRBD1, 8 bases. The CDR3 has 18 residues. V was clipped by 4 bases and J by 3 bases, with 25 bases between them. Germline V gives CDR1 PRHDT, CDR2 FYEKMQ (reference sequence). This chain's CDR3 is CASSSASPQQGEGYEQYF. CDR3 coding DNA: TGTGCCAGCAGCTCGGCTAGCCCTCAACAGGGGGAGGGCTACGAGCAGTACTTC.

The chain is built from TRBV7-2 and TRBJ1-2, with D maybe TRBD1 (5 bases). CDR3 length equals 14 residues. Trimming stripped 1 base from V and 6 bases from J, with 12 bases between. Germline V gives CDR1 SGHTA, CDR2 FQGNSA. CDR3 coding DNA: TGTGCCAGCAGCTTAGACCCAGGGAACGATGGCTACACCTTC. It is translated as CASSLDPGNDGYTF.

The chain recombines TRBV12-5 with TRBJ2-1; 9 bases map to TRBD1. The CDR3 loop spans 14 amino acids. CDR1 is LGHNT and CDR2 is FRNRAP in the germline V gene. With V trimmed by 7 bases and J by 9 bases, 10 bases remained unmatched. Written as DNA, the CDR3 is TGTGCTAGTGCCACCAGACAGGGGGTGGTTGAGCAGTTCTTC. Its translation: CASATRQGVVEQFF.

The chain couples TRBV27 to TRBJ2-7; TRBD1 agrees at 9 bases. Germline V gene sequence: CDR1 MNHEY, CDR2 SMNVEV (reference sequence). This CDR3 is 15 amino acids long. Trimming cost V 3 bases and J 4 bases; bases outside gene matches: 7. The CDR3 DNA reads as TGTGCCAGCAGTTTCACCGGGACAGGGCCTTACGAGCAGTACTTC. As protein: CASSFTGTGPYEQYF.